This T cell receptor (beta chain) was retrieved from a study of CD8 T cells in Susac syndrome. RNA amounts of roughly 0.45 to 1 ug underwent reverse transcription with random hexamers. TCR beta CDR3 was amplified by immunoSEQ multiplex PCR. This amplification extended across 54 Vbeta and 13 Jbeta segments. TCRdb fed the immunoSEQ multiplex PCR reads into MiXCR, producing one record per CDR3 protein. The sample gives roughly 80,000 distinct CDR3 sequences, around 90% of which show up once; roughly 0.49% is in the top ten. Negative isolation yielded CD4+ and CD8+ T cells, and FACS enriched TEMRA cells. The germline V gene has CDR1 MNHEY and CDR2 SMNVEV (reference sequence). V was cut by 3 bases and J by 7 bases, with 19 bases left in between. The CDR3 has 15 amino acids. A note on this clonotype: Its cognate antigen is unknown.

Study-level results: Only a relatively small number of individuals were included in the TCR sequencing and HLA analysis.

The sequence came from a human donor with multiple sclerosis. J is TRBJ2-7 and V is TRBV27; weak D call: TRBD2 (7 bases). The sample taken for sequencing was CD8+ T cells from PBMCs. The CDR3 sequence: CASSFGGRGAGEQYF. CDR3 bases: TGTGCCAGCAGTTTCGGGGGGCGCGGGGCTGGGGAGCAGTACTTC.